Below are 29 T cell receptor beta chains sequenced from a single sample in a study of T-cell memory formation after mild COVID-19. TCRdb ran MiXCR on the 5' RACE reads and lists one entry per CDR3 protein. The table records fewer than 300,000 distinct CDR3 sequences, over 15% of them present only once. Sample: PBMCs or a T cell subset sorted from them (not recorded which). The receptors were gathered from a man aged 18 to 30 who had mild COVID-19 (a few samples of this study predate the infection). Cell type and time point are not known.

V and J are TRBV10-3 and TRBJ2-7, with 7 nucleotides matching TRBD2. Per the germline V gene, CDR1 is ENHRY and CDR2 is SYGVKD. Germline trimming cut 0 bases from V and 3 bases from J; bases unmatched to any gene: 8. This CDR3 is 16 amino acids long. CDR3 in amino acids: CAISESEASGNYEQYV. The CDR3 DNA follows: TGTGCCATCAGTGAGTCAGAGGCTAGCGGCAACTACGAGCAGTACGTC.

This clonotype turned up a few times. V and J are TRBV6-2 or TRBV6-3 and TRBJ2-3; TRBD2 matches at 10 bases. This CDR3 has 15 residues. The V and J ends lost 7 bases and 2 bases, in that order; junction bases with no gene match: 6. CDR1 MNHEY and CDR2 SVGEGT come from the germline V gene. CDR3 in amino acids: CASTLAGRITDTQYF. Here the CDR3 DNA reads TGTGCCAGCACACTAGCGGGGAGAATCACAGATACGCAGTATTTT.

The CDR3 sequence: CASSLSGGQGDTQYF. The CDR3 nucleotides read TGTGCCAGCAGTCTCAGCGGGGGCCAGGGAGATACGCAGTATTTT. The chain employs TRBV6-5 and TRBJ2-3, with 8 nucleotides matching TRBD2. V shed 5 bases and J 5 bases; nucleotides not matched to a gene: 9. This CDR3 has 15 amino acids. Germline V gene lookup returns CDR1 MNHEY and CDR2 SVGAGI.

The rearrangement links TRBV7-2 to TRBJ1-2; D is possibly TRBD1 (6 bases). The CDR3 spans 16 residues. The germline gives CDR1 SGHTA, CDR2 FQGNSA. The V and J ends lost 1 base and 2 bases respectively, with 14 bases between them. The CDR3: CASSLGQGGSNYGYTF. CDR3 in DNA: TGTGCCAGCAGCTTAGGTCAAGGGGGGTCGAACTATGGCTACACCTTC.

This clonotype was seen a few times. The rearrangement uses TRBV6-6 and TRBJ2-1; D gene ambiguous. Trimming removed 0 bases from V and 2 bases from J, with 11 bases in between. This CDR3 region has 16 residues. The germline V gene encodes CDR1 MNHNY and CDR2 SVGAGI (reference sequence). The CDR3 protein is CASSYSVLEAYNEQFF. The DNA for the CDR3 is TGTGCCAGCAGTTACTCGGTTCTGGAAGCCTACAATGAGCAGTTCTTC.

The chain has TRBV7-2 and TRBJ2-2; D unresolved. This CDR3 spans 14 amino acids. CDR1 SGHTA and CDR2 FQGNSA come from the germline V gene. V was pared by 2 bases and J by 6 bases, with 10 bases between. The DNA for the CDR3 is TGTGCCAGCAGCTTATATCCAGATCCCGGGGAGCTGTTTTTT. This translates into CASSLYPDPGELFF.

The genes are TRBV5-4 and TRBJ1-1; D possibly corresponds to TRBD1 (6 bases). Per the germline V gene, CDR1 is SGHNT and CDR2 is YYREEE (reference sequence). V lost 4 bases and J lost 3, with 16 bases in between. There are 15 residues in the CDR3. The CDR3 region is CASSAQRGVDTEAFF. CDR3 nucleotide sequence: TGTGCCAGCAGCGCGCAAAGGGGGGTTGACACTGAAGCTTTCTTT.

This clonotype has only a few counts. The chain joins TRBV6-5 to TRBJ1-2; D is perhaps TRBD1 (6 bases). This CDR3 has 13 amino acids. Deletions cut 6 bases from V and 8 bases from J, with 16 bases between. In germline, CDR1 is MNHEY, CDR2 SVGAGI. The CDR3 sequence is CASSLTGQGGYTF. The CDR3 DNA reads as TGTGCCAGCAGCCTCACAGGGCAGGGAGGCTACACCTTC.

This clonotype was recorded a few times. This chain uses TRBV6-6 with TRBJ1-1, with D uncertain. Trimming pared 0 bases from V and 6 bases from J, leaving 14 bases between. The germline CDR1 and CDR2 sequences are MNHNY and SVGAGI (reference sequence). The CDR3 runs to 15 residues. In DNA, the CDR3 is TGTGCCAGCAGTTACTCGAGTAGTGGAAACGCTGAAGCTTTCTTT. It encodes CASSYSSSGNAEAFF.

V and J are TRBV7-4 and TRBJ2-7; no reliable D call. The CDR3 is made up of 10 amino acids. Germline assignment: CDR1 SGHVT and CDR2 SQSDAQ. V was shortened by 1 base and J by 9 bases, with 4 bases between the two germline ends. The CDR3 here is CASSLELQYV. As DNA, the CDR3 is TGTGCCAGCAGCTTAGAGTTGCAGTACGTC.

The V call is TRBV6-5, the J call TRBJ1-1, with D tentatively TRBD1 (6 bases). Germline V gene lookup returns CDR1 MNHEY and CDR2 SVGAGI. Trimming cost V 2 bases and J 1 base, with 8 bases left between them. This CDR3 contains 14 residues. For the CDR3, the DNA is TGTGCCAGCAGTTACCAGGGGACGAACACTGAAGCTTTCTTT. Its translation is CASSYQGTNTEAFF.

The gene calls are TRBV4-1 and TRBJ2-7; D is perhaps TRBD1 or TRBD2 (5 bases each). The germline V gene encodes CDR1 MGHRA and CDR2 YSYEKL. This CDR3 has 15 residues. Trimming took off 1 base at V and 3 bases at J, with 13 bases between the two ends. The CDR3 region has the DNA TGCGCCAGCAGCCAAGCGTCAGGGACCTTCTACGAGCAGTACTTC. The encoded protein is CASSQASGTFYEQYF.

This clonotype was counted ten times or more. The J gene is TRBJ2-7, the V gene TRBV6-2 or TRBV6-3; D possibly uses TRBD1 or TRBD2 (5 bases each). Deletions cut 2 bases from V and 2 bases from J, with 10 bases between. Germline V lookup: CDR1 MNHEY, CDR2 SVGEGT. This CDR3 spans 14 amino acids. CDR3 DNA sequence: TGTGCCAGCAGTTACGGGACGACTACCTACGAGCAGTACGTC. Its protein is CASSYGTTTYEQYV.

This clonotype turned up a few times. The chain links TRBV6-1 to TRBJ1-1, with D possibly TRBD1 on 6 matching bases. Looked up from germline, CDR1 is MNHNS and CDR2 is SASEGT. V was cut by 10 bases and J by 3 bases, with 15 bases left in between. CDR3 length equals 13 residues. DNA of the CDR3: TGTGCCACCCAAACAGGGCCGGACACTGAAGCTTTCTTT. Translated, it gives CATQTGPDTEAFF.

This clonotype was detected only a few times. The chain joins TRBV29-1 to TRBJ1-1; tentatively, D is TRBD1 (5 bases). Germline V gene sequence: CDR1 SQVTM, CDR2 ANQGSEA. Trimming left V 7 bases short and J 4 bases short, with 13 bases between. The CDR3 covers 12 residues. CDR3 sequence (DNA): TGCAGCGGGAGGTTTGGGGGCACTGAAGCTTTCTTT. Translating it yields CSGRFGGTEAFF.

This clonotype was counted at least ten times. This chain joins TRBV7-3 and TRBJ2-3; D possibly corresponds to TRBD1 (6 bases). V was clipped by 5 bases and J by 2 bases, with 14 bases between them. This CDR3 has 15 amino acids. Per germline, CDR1 SGHTA and CDR2 FQGTGA. The DNA for the CDR3 is TGTGCCAGCAGCCCCCGCGGACAGTTCACAGATACGCAGTATTTT. Translating gives CASSPRGQFTDTQYF.

CDR3 loop: CASSLASGFGEQFF. CDR3 coding DNA: TGTGCCAGCAGTCTGGCTAGCGGGTTCGGTGAGCAGTTCTTC. The rearrangement joins TRBV6-1 to TRBJ2-1, with 8 bases lining up with TRBD2. The CDR3 totals 14 residues. The ends lost 5 bases at V and 9 bases at J; junction bases unmatched: 9. CDR1 and CDR2 (germline): MNHNS, SASEGT.

This clonotype has only a few counts. The chain joins TRBV2 to TRBJ2-5; no clear D. V was clipped by 3 bases and J by 4 bases, with 9 bases between them. Germline loops: CDR1 SNHLY, CDR2 FYNNEI. The CDR3 has 13 residues. CDR3 sequence reads: CASSERLTETQYF. The CDR3 region has the DNA TGTGCCAGCAGTGAGAGACTTACAGAGACCCAGTACTTC. Full variable domain (remainder filled in from reference TRBV2 and TRBJ2-5): EPEVTQTPSHQVTQMGQEVILRCVPISNHLYFYWYRQILGQKVEFLVSFYNNEISEKSEIFDDQFSVERPDGSNFTLKIRSTKLEDSAMYFCASSERLTETQYFGPGTRLLVL.

This clonotype was counted a few times. This chain joins TRBV20-1 and TRBJ1-1, with 10 positions matching TRBD1. The CDR3 sequence is 14 residues long. Germline trimming cut 6 bases from V and 3 bases from J; bases unmatched to any gene: 7. The V gene's germline CDR1 is DFQATT and CDR2 SNEGSKA (reference sequence). In DNA form, the CDR3 reads TGCAGTGCGACACCCGGGACAGGGGACACTGAAGCTTTCTTT. Residues: CSATPGTGDTEAFF.

The J gene is TRBJ2-1, the V gene TRBV18; possibly TRBD1 for D (5 bases). This CDR3 region has 15 residues. Germline CDR1 reads KGHSH; CDR2 reads LQKENI. The V gene lost 2 bases and the J gene lost 8 bases, with 16 bases spanning the gap. This CDR3 is CASSPMAGPRDEQFF. The CDR3 DNA reads TGTGCCAGCTCACCAATGGCAGGGCCCAGGGATGAGCAGTTCTTC.

V and J are TRBV4-1 and TRBJ2-4; D ambiguous. Germline CDR1 MGHRA, CDR2 YSYEKL. The CDR3 loop spans 13 amino acids. The V end lost 4 bases, the J end lost 4 bases, and 8 bases lay between the germline ends. CDR3 coding DNA: TGCGCCAGCAGCCGGGATCAGAAAAACATTCAGTACTTC. Its protein product is CASSRDQKNIQYF.

The rearrangement joins TRBV15 to TRBJ1-2; the D is unclear. The length of the CDR3 is 13 residues. The V gene lost 3 bases and the J gene lost 5 bases, with 10 bases spanning the gap. CDR1 is LNHNV and CDR2 is YYDKDF in the germline V gene (reference sequence). This CDR3 is CATSRLSSYGYTF. The CDR3 DNA follows: TGTGCCACCAGCAGGTTATCCTCGTATGGCTACACCTTC.

This clonotype was detected only a few times. The V gene is TRBV5-1, the J gene TRBJ2-6; D not resolved. Germline-derived CDR1 and CDR2 are SGHRS and YFSETQ. V dropped 3 bases and J dropped 4 bases, with 11 bases sitting between them. The CDR3 covers 15 residues. CDR3 in amino acids: CASSWGPTGANVLTF. In DNA, the CDR3 is TGCGCCAGCAGCTGGGGTCCCACGGGGGCCAACGTCCTGACTTTC.

V and J are TRBV23-1 and TRBJ1-5; D is uncertain. TRBV23-1 is flagged as an ORF with uncertain function. V was shortened by 0 bases and J by 7 bases, with 19 bases between the two germline ends. This CDR3 is 17 amino acids long. The CDR3 DNA is TGCGCCAGCAGTCAATCGAGGAGTTTGGGCATCGGCCAGCCCCAGCATTTT. This codes for CASSQSRSLGIGQPQHF.

This clonotype was seen only a few times. The gene calls are TRBV28 and TRBJ2-7; maybe TRBD1 (6 bases). Germline CDR1 MDHEN, CDR2 SYDVKM. The CDR3 is 15 amino acids. V was cut by 4 bases and J by 9 bases, with 22 bases left in between. CDR3 nucleotides: TGTGCCAGCAGTTCAGCCTTGGGGCAGGGGATTGGGCAGTACGTC. As protein: CASSSALGQGIGQYV.

This clonotype was seen a few times. The chain is built from TRBV5-5 and TRBJ1-3; no firm D call. Trimming took 0 bases from V and 9 from J, leaving 4 bases between them. Germline V gives CDR1 SGHKS, CDR2 YYEKEE (reference sequence). CDR3 size: 11 residues. CDR3 sequence reads: CASSLGSTIYF. As DNA, the CDR3 is TGTGCCAGCAGCTTGGGGAGCACCATATATTTT.

This clonotype was observed at least ten times. J is TRBJ1-5 and V is TRBV7-2; D is perhaps TRBD1 (5 bases). The CDR3 has 16 amino acids. Trimming removed 4 bases at V and 7 bases at J, with 20 bases between. Germline V gives CDR1 SGHTA, CDR2 FQGNSA. This CDR3 is CASSSGAGNTGQPQHF. As DNA, the CDR3 is TGTGCCAGCAGCTCAGGCGCAGGGAACACCGGGCAGCCCCAGCATTTT. Combining the CDR3 with reference TRBV7-2 and TRBJ1-5 gives the whole variable domain GAGVSQSPSNKVTEKGKDVELRCDPISGHTALYWYRQSLGQGLEFLIYFQGNSAPDKSGLPSDRFSAERTGGSVSTLTIQRTQQEDSAVYLCASSSGAGNTGQPQHFGDGTRLSIL.

This clonotype was seen only a few times. The V and J genes are TRBV5-1 and TRBJ1-6; D unclear. Germline assignment: CDR1 SGHRS and CDR2 YFSETQ. The length of the CDR3 is 17 residues. V was cut by 0 bases and J by 6 bases, with 16 bases left in between. The CDR3: CASSLEGQNYVNSPLHF. Here the CDR3 DNA reads TGCGCCAGCAGCTTGGAGGGCCAAAACTACGTTAATTCACCCCTCCACTTT.

V is TRBV24-1 and J is TRBJ2-3, with TRBD1 matching 9 bases. CDR3 length equals 15 residues. Per germline, CDR1 KGHDR and CDR2 SFDVKD. The V gene end was trimmed by 7 bases and the J gene end by 1 base; junction bases not matched to a gene: 5. The CDR3 region has the DNA TGTGCCACCAGACCGGGACAGGGAGGCACAGATACGCAGTATTTT. This gives the protein CATRPGQGGTDTQYF.